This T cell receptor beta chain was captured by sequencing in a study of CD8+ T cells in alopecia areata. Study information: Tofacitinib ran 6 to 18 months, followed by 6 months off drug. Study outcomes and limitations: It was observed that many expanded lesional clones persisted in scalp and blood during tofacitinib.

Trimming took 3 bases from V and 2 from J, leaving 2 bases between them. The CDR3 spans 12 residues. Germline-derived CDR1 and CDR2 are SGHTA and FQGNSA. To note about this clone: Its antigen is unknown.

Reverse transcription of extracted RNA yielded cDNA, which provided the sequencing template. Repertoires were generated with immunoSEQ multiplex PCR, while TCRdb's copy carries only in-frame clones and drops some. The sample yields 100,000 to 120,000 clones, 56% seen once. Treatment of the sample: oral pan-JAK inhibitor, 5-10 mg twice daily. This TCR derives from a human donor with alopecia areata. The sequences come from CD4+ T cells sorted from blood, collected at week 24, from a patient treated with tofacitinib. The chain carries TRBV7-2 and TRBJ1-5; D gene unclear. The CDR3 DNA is TGTGCCAGCAGCTTTGGCAATCAGCCCCAGCATTTT. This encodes CASSFGNQPQHF.